This entry lists 26 T cell receptor beta chains sequenced from one sample in a study of shared clonotypes between healthy human individuals. Libraries were prepared by immunoSEQ multiplex PCR; TCRdb keeps only in-frame clonotypes and omits some of them. The sample carries about 980,000 clones, roughly 72% recorded once. The sample taken for sequencing was memory CD4+ T cells sorted from blood. Documented subset: CD45RA-negative fraction. The source is a man aged 18 to 29 in good health.

This clone showed up just once. The rearrangement joins TRBV7-2 to TRBJ1-2; maybe TRBD1 (5 bases). From germline, CDR1 is SGHTA and CDR2 FQGNSA. The CDR3 contains 14 residues. V lost 5 bases and J 8 bases, leaving 18 bases between the germline ends. The CDR3 loop is CASSRRDLTGGYTF. CDR3 DNA: TGTGCCAGCAGCAGGCGGGACCTAACGGGGGGCTACACCTTC.

The V gene is TRBV9, the J gene TRBJ2-1; 13 bases are a match to TRBD2. Per the germline V gene, CDR1 is SGDLS and CDR2 is YYNGEE. J lost 3 bases, V lost 3 bases, and 6 bases had no gene match. The CDR3 consists of 17 residues. CDR3 region: CASSGTSGGRGYNEQFF. The CDR3 DNA reads as TGTGCCAGCAGCGGGACTAGCGGGGGAAGGGGCTACAATGAGCAGTTCTTC. The variable domain in full, completed from reference TRBV9 and TRBJ2-1, reads DSGVTQTPKHLITATGQRVTLRCSPRSGDLSVYWYQQSLDQGLQFLIQYYNGEERAKGNILERFSAQQFPDLHSELNLSSLELGDSALYFCASSGTSGGRGYNEQFFGPGTRLTVL.

The chain employs TRBV13 and TRBJ1-1; D unresolved. Germline V lookup: CDR1 PRHDT, CDR2 FYEKMQ (reference sequence). The V end lost 1 base, the J end lost 1 base, and 10 bases lay between the germline ends. The CDR3 has 15 residues. CDR3 DNA sequence: TGTGCCAGCAGCTTAGAGGCCAGGCAGAACACTGAAGCTTTCTTT. It is translated as CASSLEARQNTEAFF.

This clone was seen a single time. The chain has TRBV7-9 and TRBJ2-5, with D perhaps matching TRBD2 (7 bases). Looked up from germline, CDR1 is SEHNR and CDR2 is FQNEAQ (reference sequence). V lost 5 bases and J lost 11, with 24 bases in between. The CDR3 runs 15 residues. CDR3 DNA sequence: TGTGCCAGCAGCCCTAATGGCGGGGGCACGGGGGAGCAGTACTTC. Translated: CASSPNGGGTGEQYF. The full variable domain, completed using reference TRBV7-9 and TRBJ2-5, is DTGVSQNPRHKITKRGQNVTFRCDPISEHNRLYWYRQTLGQGPEFLTYFQNEAQLEKSRLLSDRFSAERPKGSFSTLEIQRTEQGDSAMYLCASSPNGGGTGEQYFGPGTRLLVL.

CDR3 region: CASSLSDRGRIQYF. The CDR3, as DNA: TGTGCCAGCAGTTTATCAGACAGGGGGCGCATTCAGTACTTC. This sequence joins TRBV28 and TRBJ2-4; the match to TRBD1 covers 10 bases. Unmatched junction bases numbered 3, after V lost 1 base and J lost 9 bases. In germline, CDR1 is MDHEN, CDR2 SYDVKM. The CDR3 contains 14 residues.

The chain joins TRBV25-1 to TRBJ1-2; 10 nucleotides align to TRBD1. The CDR3 runs to 15 residues. Germline V lookup: CDR1 MGHDK, CDR2 SYGVNS. V lost 5 bases, J lost 0 bases, and 3 bases stayed unmatched. The chain's CDR3 is CASSPGQGANYGYTF. The CDR3 nucleotides are TGTGCCAGCAGTCCCGGACAGGGGGCTAACTATGGCTACACCTTC.

This chain links TRBV29-1 with TRBJ1-6; tentative D call: TRBD1 (6 bases). Trimming cost V 6 bases and J 9 bases, with 15 bases left between them. The germline V gene has CDR1 SQVTM and CDR2 ANQGSEA. The CDR3 totals 13 residues. The CDR3 protein is CSVGWGAGSPLHF. The CDR3 bases are TGCAGCGTCGGGTGGGGGGCCGGTTCACCCCTCCACTTT.

The rearrangement uses TRBV19 and TRBJ1-1; a weak D match, TRBD1 (5 bases). Germline CDR1 LNHDA, CDR2 SQIVND (reference sequence). The CDR3 has 13 residues. V shed 7 bases and J shed 1 base, with 10 bases lying between them. The CDR3 loop reads CASIQGQNTEAFF. The CDR3 DNA follows: TGTGCCAGTATCCAGGGCCAGAACACTGAAGCTTTCTTT.

V and J are TRBV11-2 and TRBJ2-1; a weak D match, TRBD2 (6 bases). Germline V gene data show CDR1 as SGHAT and CDR2 as FQNNGV. This CDR3 spans 15 amino acids. Trimming removed 5 bases from V and 5 bases from J, with 16 bases in between. The CDR3 here is CASSPMGLPDNEQFF. As DNA, the CDR3 is TGTGCCAGCAGCCCAATGGGACTCCCGGACAATGAGCAGTTCTTC.

CDR3: CASSLGGTGFTGELFF. The CDR3 DNA reads TGTGCCAGCAGCTTGGGAGGAACGGGGTTCACCGGGGAGCTGTTTTTT. V and J are TRBV7-3 and TRBJ2-2, with D possibly matching TRBD2 (6 bases). V lost 3 bases, J lost 4 bases, and 15 bases lay in between. The germline gives CDR1 SGHTA, CDR2 FQGTGA. This CDR3 has 16 amino acids.

As regards this clone: Additional DNA sequences in this sample encode the identical CDR3. V usage is TRBV29-1 and J usage is TRBJ2-2; tentative D call: TRBD2 (5 bases). Germline V lookup: CDR1 SQVTM, CDR2 ANQGSEA. V lost 6 bases and J lost 1, with 9 bases in between. The CDR3 consists of 13 residues. The CDR3 DNA reads as TGCAGCGTGCGACGGGGGAACACCGGGGAGCTGTTTTTT. As protein: CSVRRGNTGELFF.

The table lists this clone with a few counts. This chain connects TRBV7-2 to TRBJ1-1; 8 positions agree with TRBD1. Germline V gene sequence: CDR1 SGHTA, CDR2 FQGNSA. The CDR3 consists of 15 residues. J was trimmed by 4 bases and V by 4 bases; bases with no gene match: 8. CDR3 protein: CASSSGQGWSTEAFF. The CDR3 region has the DNA TGTGCCAGCAGCTCCGGACAGGGATGGAGCACTGAAGCTTTCTTT.

V and J are TRBV10-3 and TRBJ2-7, with D tentatively TRBD1 or TRBD2 (5 bases each). Germline-derived CDR1 and CDR2 are ENHRY and SYGVKD. The CDR3 spans 13 residues. V was trimmed by 7 bases and J by 6 bases, leaving 16 bases between them. The CDR3 here is CAIKPGTRGEQYF. Here the CDR3 DNA reads TGTGCCATCAAGCCCGGGACGAGGGGCGAGCAGTACTTC.

The chain employs TRBV5-6 and TRBJ2-1; 7 bases fit TRBD2. Germline CDR1 SGHDT, CDR2 YYEEEE. Trimming cost V 2 bases and J 4 bases; bases outside gene matches: 9. The length of the CDR3 is 16 residues. The CDR3 DNA reads TGTGCCAGCAGCTTATTATCACCTAGCGGTTACAATGAGCAGTTCTTC. Translation: CASSLLSPSGYNEQFF.

On this clone itself: Other DNA variants within this sample encode the same CDR3. This chain connects TRBV11-2 to TRBJ2-3, with 10 bases matching TRBD2. Per germline, CDR1 SGHAT and CDR2 FQNNGV. V was clipped by 6 bases and J by 1 base; unmatched bases: 7. The CDR3 extends over 16 amino acids. In DNA form, the CDR3 reads TGTGCCAGCAGTTTCCTAGCGGGAGCAGGCACAGATACGCAGTATTTT. As protein: CASSFLAGAGTDTQYF.

The CDR3 loop is CASSRGDSKAFF. CDR3 sequence (DNA): TGTGCCAGTTCCCGGGGGGACAGTAAAGCTTTCTTT. The genes are TRBV6-5 and TRBJ1-1; 7 nucleotides agree with TRBD1. The CDR3 loop spans 12 amino acids. Germline lookup yields CDR1 MNHEY and CDR2 SVGAGI. The junction had 10 bases not matched to a gene; V was cut back by 9 bases and J by 9 bases.

The chain recombines TRBV5-1 with TRBJ2-5; tentatively, D is TRBD1 (6 bases). Germline V gene sequence: CDR1 SGHRS, CDR2 YFSETQ. This CDR3 has 13 residues. V was shortened by 4 bases and J by 2 bases, with 9 bases between the two germline ends. CDR3 nucleotides: TGCGCCAGCAGCAAGGACAGACAAGAGACCCAGTACTTC. Its protein product is CASSKDRQETQYF.

The V call is TRBV28, the J call TRBJ1-2; TRBD1 might be the D (5 bases). V was pared by 6 bases and J by 0 bases, with 17 bases between. This CDR3 has 16 amino acids. Germline V lookup: CDR1 MDHEN, CDR2 SYDVKM. The CDR3 reads CASSPIGVVANYGYTF. The CDR3 DNA follows: TGTGCCAGCAGCCCGATAGGGGTTGTAGCTAACTATGGCTACACCTTC.

The chain combines TRBV6-5 with TRBJ1-4; D gene unclear. Germline CDR1 and CDR2: MNHEY and SVGAGI. The V and J ends lost 8 bases and 7 bases respectively, with 11 bases between them. This CDR3 comprises 12 residues. In DNA, the CDR3 is TGTGCCAGCGCCCGACCCGGTGAAAAACTGTTTTTT. It translates to CASARPGEKLFF.

This clone was observed a single time. J is TRBJ2-6 and V is TRBV21-1. TRBV21-1 is a known pseudogene. The length of the CDR3 is 16 residues. The CDR3 DNA reads as TGTGCCAGCAGCAATTCTTGGTGCTCTGGGGCCAACGTCCTGACTTTC. Its protein product is CASSNSWCSGANVLTF.

The DNA for the CDR3 is TGTGCCAGCCGGGGGACAGGGGGCTTAAATGAGCAGTTCTTC. It encodes CASRGTGGLNEQFF. This chain links TRBV28 with TRBJ2-1; 12 bases align to TRBD1. This CDR3 spans 14 amino acids. J gave up 7 bases and V 8 bases, and 6 bases lay outside the gene matches. Germline CDR1 is MDHEN and CDR2 is SYDVKM.

The V gene is TRBV18, the J gene TRBJ2-7, with 10 positions matching TRBD2. The CDR3 covers 17 residues. V lost 3 bases and J lost 4; bases outside the gene matches: 12. Germline loops: CDR1 KGHSH, CDR2 LQKENI. The CDR3 DNA follows: TGTGCCAGCTCACCCACCTCCCATCAACTAGCGGGGTACGAGCAGTACTTC. This encodes CASSPTSHQLAGYEQYF.

V and J are TRBV7-2 and TRBJ2-7; 9 bases fit TRBD1. Trimming at V came to 6 bases and at J to 2 bases, leaving 14 bases not matched to a gene. The length of the CDR3 is 17 residues. Germline V CDR1 and CDR2: SGHTA, FQGNSA. The CDR3 DNA is TGTGCCAGCAGAACAGGGGGCTTTGCTTCATCGGCCTACGAGCAGTACTTC. This encodes CASRTGGFASSAYEQYF.

In DNA, the CDR3 is TGTGCCAGCAGCGTCGACCAGGTGGAACTGTTTTTT. As protein: CASSVDQVELFF. J is TRBJ1-4 and V is TRBV5-4; D uncertain. Germline V gene sequence: CDR1 SGHNT, CDR2 YYREEE (reference sequence). The CDR3 runs to 12 residues. Trimming removed 4 bases at V and 12 bases at J, with 13 bases between.

The chain is built from TRBV6-5 and TRBJ2-3, with 7 bases fitting TRBD1. V gave up 5 bases and J gave up 4 bases; unmatched junction bases: 6. This CDR3 region has 14 residues. Germline V gives CDR1 MNHEY, CDR2 SVGAGI. The CDR3 sequence is CASSPTGPPDTQYF. CDR3 in DNA: TGTGCCAGCAGTCCGACAGGGCCCCCAGATACGCAGTATTTT.

In its sample, this clone was seen a few times. Relative to the germline gene, one junction end is altered; a read error may explain this. The rearrangement uses TRBV7-7 and TRBJ2-5; no clear D gene. Germline V gene lookup returns CDR1 SSHAT and CDR2 FNYEAQ (reference sequence). The CDR3 contains 14 residues. This chain's CDR3 is CASSPPWSGETQYF. The CDR3, as DNA: TGTGCTAGCAGCCCTCCATGGTCGGGAGAGACCCAGTACTTC.